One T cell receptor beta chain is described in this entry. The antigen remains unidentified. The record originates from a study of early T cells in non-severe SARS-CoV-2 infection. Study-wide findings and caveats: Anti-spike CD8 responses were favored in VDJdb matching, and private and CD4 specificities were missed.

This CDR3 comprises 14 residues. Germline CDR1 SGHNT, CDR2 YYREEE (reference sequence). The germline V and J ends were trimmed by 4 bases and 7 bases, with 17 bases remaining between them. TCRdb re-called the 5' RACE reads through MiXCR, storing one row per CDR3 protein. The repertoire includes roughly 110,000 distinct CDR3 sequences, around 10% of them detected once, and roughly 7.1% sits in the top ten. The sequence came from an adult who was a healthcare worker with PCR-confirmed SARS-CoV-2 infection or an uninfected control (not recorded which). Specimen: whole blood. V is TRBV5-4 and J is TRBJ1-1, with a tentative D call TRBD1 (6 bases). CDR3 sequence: CASSLQGVEGEAFF. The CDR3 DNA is TGTGCCAGCAGCCTACAGGGAGTGGAGGGTGAAGCTTTCTTT.